These T cell receptor beta chains were read from a single sample in a study of blood T cell repertoires in COVID-19. Repertoires were generated with immunoSEQ multiplex PCR, while TCRdb's copy carries only in-frame clones and drops some. Among some 200,000 clones, 75% to 80% were seen once, and the ten largest hold about 28%. Sequencing input: peripheral blood. Receptors were obtained from a woman in her sixties or seventies with acute or convalescent COVID-19. Each CDR3 is given with its conserved first and last residue. A D gene is named only where the DNA matches it firmly. Some rows have no size entry. The others give once, few or many, or a class for an expanded clone.

j_call: TRBJ1-6; v_call: TRBV10-2; clone_size: once; d_call: NA; cdr3_nt: TGCGCCAGCAGCCCGGGGATCTGGGGTTCACCCCTCCACTTT; cdr3_aa: CASSPGIWGSPLHF
j_call: TRBJ2-5; v_call: TRBV3-1/TRBV3-2; clone_size: NA; d_call: NA; cdr3_nt: TGTGCCAGCAGCCAAAGGCTGGGGGCTAGCGGCCAAGAGACCCAGTACTTC; cdr3_aa: CASSQRLGASGQETQYF
j_call: TRBJ1-6; v_call: TRBV7-8; clone_size: NA; d_call: TRBD1; cdr3_nt: TGTGCCAGCAGCCCAAAGAGACAGGGGGGTTCACCCCTCCACTTT; cdr3_aa: CASSPKRQGGSPLHF
j_call: TRBJ2-2; v_call: TRBV7-3; clone_size: NA; d_call: NA; cdr3_nt: TGTGCCAGCAGCCCGGGGGGCGGGAGTACAGTGACCGGGGAGCTGTTTTTT; cdr3_aa: CASSPGGGSTVTGELFF
j_call: TRBJ2-5; v_call: TRBV9; clone_size: NA; d_call: TRBD2; cdr3_nt: TGTGCCAGCAGCGTAGTTGGGGGAGGGCCTCAAGAGACCCAGTACTTC; cdr3_aa: CASSVVGGGPQETQYF
j_call: TRBJ1-2; v_call: TRBV7-2; clone_size: NA; d_call: NA; cdr3_nt: TGTGCCAGCAGCCTGACAGTTTCCGACTATGGCTACACCTTC; cdr3_aa: CASSLTVSDYGYTF
j_call: TRBJ2-5; v_call: TRBV12-5; clone_size: NA; d_call: TRBD2; cdr3_nt: TGTGCTAGTGGTTTGACCCCGGATGGACTAGCGGGAGTGGGGACCCAGTACTTC; cdr3_aa: CASGLTPDGLAGVGTQYF
j_call: TRBJ1-1; v_call: TRBV5-1; clone_size: once; d_call: TRBD1; cdr3_nt: TGCGCCAGCAGCTCATACAGGGGGATGCAAGGGACTGAAGCTTTCTTT; cdr3_aa: CASSSYRGMQGTEAFF
j_call: TRBJ1-6; v_call: TRBV27; clone_size: NA; d_call: TRBD1; cdr3_nt: TGTGCCACCAGACAGGGGCTTAATTCACCCCTCCACTTT; cdr3_aa: CATRQGLNSPLHF
j_call: TRBJ1-6; v_call: TRBV3-1/TRBV3-2; clone_size: NA; d_call: NA; cdr3_nt: TGTGCCAGCAGCCTTAGACGGGAAAATTCACCCCTCCACTTT; cdr3_aa: CASSLRRENSPLHF
j_call: TRBJ2-6; v_call: TRBV19; clone_size: once; d_call: TRBD1; cdr3_nt: TGTGCCAGTGGGACAGGATATCTGACTGGGGCCAACGTCCTGACTTTC; cdr3_aa: CASGTGYLTGANVLTF
j_call: TRBJ2-3; v_call: TRBV5-4; clone_size: few; d_call: NA; cdr3_nt: TGTGCCAGCAGCTTGTACACAGATACGCAGTATTTT; cdr3_aa: CASSLYTDTQYF
j_call: TRBJ2-1; v_call: TRBV3-1/TRBV3-2; clone_size: NA; d_call: TRBD2; cdr3_nt: TGTGCCAGCAGCCCTACCACTAGCGGGAACAATGAGCAGTTCTTC; cdr3_aa: CASSPTTSGNNEQFF
j_call: TRBJ1-3; v_call: TRBV30; clone_size: few; d_call: NA; cdr3_nt: TGTGCCTCGGGAGGAAACCCTGGAAACACCATATATTTT; cdr3_aa: CASGGNPGNTIYF
j_call: TRBJ2-2; v_call: TRBV3-1/TRBV3-2; clone_size: NA; d_call: NA; cdr3_nt: TGTGCCAGCAGCCAAGTCCCTAACACCGGGGAGCTGTTTTTT; cdr3_aa: CASSQVPNTGELFF
j_call: TRBJ1-3; v_call: TRBV9; clone_size: few; d_call: NA; cdr3_nt: TGTGCCAGCAGCGCCCGCCCCAGGGGAAACACCATATATTTT; cdr3_aa: CASSARPRGNTIYF
j_call: TRBJ2-7; v_call: TRBV6-5; clone_size: NA; d_call: TRBD1; cdr3_nt: TGTGCCAGCAGCGCACCGGGACAGGTAACCTACGAGCAGTACTTC; cdr3_aa: CASSAPGQVTYEQYF
j_call: TRBJ1-2; v_call: TRBV6-5; clone_size: NA; d_call: NA; cdr3_nt: TGTGCCAGCAGTCCAGGATGGGTCTATGGCTACACCTTC; cdr3_aa: CASSPGWVYGYTF
j_call: TRBJ2-1; v_call: TRBV7-3; clone_size: NA; d_call: TRBD2; cdr3_nt: TGTGCCAGCAGCTTAAATCCGGGGGGCTCCTACAATGAGCAGTTCTTC; cdr3_aa: CASSLNPGGSYNEQFF
j_call: TRBJ1-2; v_call: TRBV2; clone_size: NA; d_call: NA; cdr3_nt: TGTGCCAGCAGTGAAGGGGGCAGGTTGAACTATGGCTACACCTTC; cdr3_aa: CASSEGGRLNYGYTF
j_call: TRBJ1-5; v_call: TRBV10-2; clone_size: NA; d_call: NA; cdr3_nt: TGCGCCAGCACGGAAACAGGGATCAATCAGCCCCAGCATTTT; cdr3_aa: CASTETGINQPQHF
j_call: TRBJ2-3; v_call: TRBV9; clone_size: NA; d_call: TRBD2; cdr3_nt: TGTGCCAGCAGCGTACGGGCGGGAGGGACCACAGATACGCAGTATTTT; cdr3_aa: CASSVRAGGTTDTQYF
j_call: TRBJ2-1; v_call: TRBV4-2; clone_size: NA; d_call: NA; cdr3_nt: TGTGCCAGCAGCCCAGGGGAGGGGGGTGAGCAGTTCTTC; cdr3_aa: CASSPGEGGEQFF
j_call: TRBJ2-3; v_call: TRBV3-1/TRBV3-2; clone_size: NA; d_call: TRBD2; cdr3_nt: TGTGCCAGCAGCCAAGAATTTGGGGGGGACCCTCGGCCGTATTTT; cdr3_aa: CASSQEFGGDPRPYF
j_call: TRBJ2-1; v_call: TRBV9; clone_size: once; d_call: TRBD1; cdr3_nt: TGTGCCAGCAGCGTAGCCGGGACAGCCTCCTACAATGAGCAGTTCTTC; cdr3_aa: CASSVAGTASYNEQFF
j_call: TRBJ2-2; v_call: TRBV9; clone_size: NA; d_call: TRBD2; cdr3_nt: TGTGCCAGCAACCTAACACCGGGACTAGCCTCCGGGGAGCTGTTTTTT; cdr3_aa: CASNLTPGLASGELFF
j_call: TRBJ1-2; v_call: TRBV27; clone_size: NA; d_call: NA; cdr3_nt: TGTGCCAGCAGTTTCCTCCCCAGTCAACATGGCTACACCTTC; cdr3_aa: CASSFLPSQHGYTF
j_call: TRBJ2-3; v_call: TRBV6-1; clone_size: many; d_call: TRBD2; cdr3_nt: TGTGCCAGCAGTGTCGAGCGGGGCCTTGGCACAGATACGCAGTATTTT; cdr3_aa: CASSVERGLGTDTQYF
j_call: TRBJ1-1; v_call: TRBV30; clone_size: NA; d_call: TRBD1; cdr3_nt: TGTGCCTGTTCAGCGGCCCAGGGGGGCGGCAGGACTGAAGCTTTCTTT; cdr3_aa: CACSAAQGGGRTEAFF
j_call: TRBJ2-3; v_call: TRBV30; clone_size: NA; d_call: TRBD1; cdr3_nt: TGTGCCTGGGGGTCCGGGACAGCCACAGATACGCAGTATTTT; cdr3_aa: CAWGSGTATDTQYF
j_call: TRBJ2-3; v_call: TRBV19; clone_size: NA; d_call: NA; cdr3_nt: TGTGCCAGTAGTATTAGTTATTCGGACATCGGAGATACGCAGTATTTT; cdr3_aa: CASSISYSDIGDTQYF
j_call: TRBJ2-7; v_call: TRBV10-2; clone_size: NA; d_call: TRBD2; cdr3_nt: TGCGCCAGCAGTGAGCTGGGACTAGCGGGGAGCTCCTACGAGCAGTACTTC; cdr3_aa: CASSELGLAGSSYEQYF
j_call: TRBJ1-1; v_call: TRBV10-2; clone_size: NA; d_call: NA; cdr3_nt: TGCGCCAGCAGTGAGGGCAGGTGGGTCACTGAAGCTTTCTTT; cdr3_aa: CASSEGRWVTEAFF